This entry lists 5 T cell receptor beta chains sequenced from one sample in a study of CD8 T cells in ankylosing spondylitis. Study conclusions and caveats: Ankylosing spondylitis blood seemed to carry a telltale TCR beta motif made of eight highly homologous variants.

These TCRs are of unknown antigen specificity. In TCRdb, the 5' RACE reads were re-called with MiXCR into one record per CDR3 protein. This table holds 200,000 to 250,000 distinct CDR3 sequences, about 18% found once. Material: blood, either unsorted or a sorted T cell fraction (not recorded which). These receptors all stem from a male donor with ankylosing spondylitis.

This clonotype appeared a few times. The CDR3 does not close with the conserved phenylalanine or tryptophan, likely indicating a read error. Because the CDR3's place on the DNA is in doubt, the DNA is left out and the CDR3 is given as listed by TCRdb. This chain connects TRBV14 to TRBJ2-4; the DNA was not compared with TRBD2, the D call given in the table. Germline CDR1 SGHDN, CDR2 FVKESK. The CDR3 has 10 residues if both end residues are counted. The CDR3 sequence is CASSRRGLLP.

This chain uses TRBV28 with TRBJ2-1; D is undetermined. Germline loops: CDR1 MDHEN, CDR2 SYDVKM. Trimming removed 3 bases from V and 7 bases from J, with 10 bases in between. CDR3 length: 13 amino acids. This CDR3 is CASSFPVINEQFF. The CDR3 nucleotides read TGTGCCAGCAGTTTCCCCGTCATAAATGAGCAGTTCTTC. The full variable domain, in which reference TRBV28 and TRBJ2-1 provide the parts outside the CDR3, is DVKVTQSSRYLVKRTGEKVFLECVQDMDHENMFWYRQDPGLGLRLIYFSYDVKMKEKGDIPEGYSVSREKKERFSLILESASTNQTSMYLCASSFPVINEQFFGPGTRLTVL.

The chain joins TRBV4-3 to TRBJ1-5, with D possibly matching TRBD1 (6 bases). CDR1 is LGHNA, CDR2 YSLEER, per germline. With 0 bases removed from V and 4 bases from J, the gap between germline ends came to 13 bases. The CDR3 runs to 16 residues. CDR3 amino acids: CASSQDFRGLNQPQHF. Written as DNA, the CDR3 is TGCGCCAGCAGCCAAGACTTCAGGGGATTGAATCAGCCCCAGCATTTT.

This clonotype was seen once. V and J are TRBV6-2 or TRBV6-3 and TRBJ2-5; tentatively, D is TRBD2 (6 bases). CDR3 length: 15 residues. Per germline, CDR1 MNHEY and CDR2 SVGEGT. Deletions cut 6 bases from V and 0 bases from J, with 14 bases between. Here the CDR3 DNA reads TGTGCCAGCAGCTATCCCCGGGACTACCAAGAGACCCAGTACTTC. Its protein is CASSYPRDYQETQYF.

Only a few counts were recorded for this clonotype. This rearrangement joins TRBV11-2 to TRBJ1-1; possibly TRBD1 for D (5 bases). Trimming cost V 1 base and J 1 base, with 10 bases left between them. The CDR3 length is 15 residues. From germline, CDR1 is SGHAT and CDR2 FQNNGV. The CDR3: CASSLGDSGNTEAFF. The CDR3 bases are TGTGCCAGCAGCTTAGGCGACAGCGGGAACACTGAAGCTTTCTTT. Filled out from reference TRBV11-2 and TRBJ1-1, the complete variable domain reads EAGVAQSPRYKIIEKRQSVAFWCNPISGHATLYWYQQILGQGPKLLIQFQNNGVVDDSQLPKDRFSAERLKGVDSTLKIQPAKLEDSAVYLCASSLGDSGNTEAFFGQGTRLTVV.